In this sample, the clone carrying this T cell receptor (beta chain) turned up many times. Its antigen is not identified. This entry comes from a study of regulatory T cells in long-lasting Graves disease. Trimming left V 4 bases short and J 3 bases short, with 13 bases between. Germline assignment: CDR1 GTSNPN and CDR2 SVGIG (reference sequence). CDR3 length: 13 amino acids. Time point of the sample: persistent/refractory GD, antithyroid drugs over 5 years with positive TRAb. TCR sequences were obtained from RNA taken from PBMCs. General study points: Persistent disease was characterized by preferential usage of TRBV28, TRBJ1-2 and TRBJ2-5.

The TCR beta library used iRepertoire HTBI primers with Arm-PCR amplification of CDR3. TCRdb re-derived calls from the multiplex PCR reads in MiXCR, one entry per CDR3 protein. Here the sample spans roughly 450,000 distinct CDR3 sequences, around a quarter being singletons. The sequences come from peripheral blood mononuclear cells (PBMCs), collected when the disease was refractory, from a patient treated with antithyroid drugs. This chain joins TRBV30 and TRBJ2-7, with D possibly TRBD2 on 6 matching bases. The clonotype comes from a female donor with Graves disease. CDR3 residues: CAWNSVSGYEQYF. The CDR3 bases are TGTGCCTGGAACTCGGTTAGCGGCTACGAGCAGTACTTC.